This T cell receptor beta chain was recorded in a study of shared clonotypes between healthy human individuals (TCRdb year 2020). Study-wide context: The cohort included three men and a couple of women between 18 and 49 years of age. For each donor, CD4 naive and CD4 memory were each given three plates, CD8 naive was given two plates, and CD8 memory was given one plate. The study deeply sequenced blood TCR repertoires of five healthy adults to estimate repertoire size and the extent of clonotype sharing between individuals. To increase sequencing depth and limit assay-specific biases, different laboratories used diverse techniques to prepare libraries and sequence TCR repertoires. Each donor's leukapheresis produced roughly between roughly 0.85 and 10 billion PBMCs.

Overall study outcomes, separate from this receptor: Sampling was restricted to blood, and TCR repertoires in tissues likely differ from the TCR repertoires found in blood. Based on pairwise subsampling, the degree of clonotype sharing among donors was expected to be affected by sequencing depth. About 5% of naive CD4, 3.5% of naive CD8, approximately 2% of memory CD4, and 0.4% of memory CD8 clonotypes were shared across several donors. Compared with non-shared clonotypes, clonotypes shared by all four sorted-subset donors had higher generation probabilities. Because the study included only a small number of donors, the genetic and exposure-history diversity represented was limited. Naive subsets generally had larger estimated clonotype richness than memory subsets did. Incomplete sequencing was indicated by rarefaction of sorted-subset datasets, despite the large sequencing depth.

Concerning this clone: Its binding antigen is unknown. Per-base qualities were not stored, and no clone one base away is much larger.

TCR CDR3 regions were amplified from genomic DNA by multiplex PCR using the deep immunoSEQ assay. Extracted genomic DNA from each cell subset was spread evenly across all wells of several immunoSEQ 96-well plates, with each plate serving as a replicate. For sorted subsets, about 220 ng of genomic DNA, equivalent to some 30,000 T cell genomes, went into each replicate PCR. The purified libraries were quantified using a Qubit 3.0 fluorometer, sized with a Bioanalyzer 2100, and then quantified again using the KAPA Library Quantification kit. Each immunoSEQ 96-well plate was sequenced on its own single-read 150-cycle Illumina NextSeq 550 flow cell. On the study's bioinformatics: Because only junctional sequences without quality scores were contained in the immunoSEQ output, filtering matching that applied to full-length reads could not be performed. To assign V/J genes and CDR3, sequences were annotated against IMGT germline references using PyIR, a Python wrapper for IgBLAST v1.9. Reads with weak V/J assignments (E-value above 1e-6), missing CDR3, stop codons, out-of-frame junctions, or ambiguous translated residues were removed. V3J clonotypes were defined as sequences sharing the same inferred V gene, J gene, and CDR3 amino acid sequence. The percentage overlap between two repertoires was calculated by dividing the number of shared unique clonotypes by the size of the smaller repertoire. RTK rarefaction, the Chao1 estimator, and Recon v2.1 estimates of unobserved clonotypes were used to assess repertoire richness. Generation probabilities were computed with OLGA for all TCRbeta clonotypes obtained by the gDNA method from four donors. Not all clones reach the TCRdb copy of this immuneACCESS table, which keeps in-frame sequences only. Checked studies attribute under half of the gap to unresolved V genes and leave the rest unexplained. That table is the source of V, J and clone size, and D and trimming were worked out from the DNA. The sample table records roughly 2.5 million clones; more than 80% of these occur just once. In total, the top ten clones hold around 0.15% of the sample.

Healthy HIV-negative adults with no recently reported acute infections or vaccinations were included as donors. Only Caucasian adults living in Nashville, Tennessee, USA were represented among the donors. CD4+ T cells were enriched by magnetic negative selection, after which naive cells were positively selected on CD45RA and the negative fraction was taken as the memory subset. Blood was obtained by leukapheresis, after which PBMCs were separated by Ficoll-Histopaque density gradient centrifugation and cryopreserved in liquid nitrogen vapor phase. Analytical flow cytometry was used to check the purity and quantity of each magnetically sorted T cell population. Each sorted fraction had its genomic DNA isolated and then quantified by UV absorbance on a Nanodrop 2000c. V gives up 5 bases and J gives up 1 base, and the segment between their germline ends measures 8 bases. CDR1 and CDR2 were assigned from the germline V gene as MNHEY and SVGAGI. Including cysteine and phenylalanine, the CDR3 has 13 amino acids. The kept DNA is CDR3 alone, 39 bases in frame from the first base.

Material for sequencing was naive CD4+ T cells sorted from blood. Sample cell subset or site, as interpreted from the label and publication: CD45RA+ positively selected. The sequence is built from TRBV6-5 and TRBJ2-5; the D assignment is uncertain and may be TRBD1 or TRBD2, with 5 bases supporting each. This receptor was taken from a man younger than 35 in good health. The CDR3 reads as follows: CASSTGRQETQYF. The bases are TGTGCCAGCAGTACGGGACGCCAAGAGACCCAGTACTTC.